Below, 8 T cell receptor beta chains from the same sample are listed, as sequenced in a study of blood T cell repertoires in COVID-19. Assay used: immunoSEQ multiplex PCR; TCRdb lists only in-frame clones, some missing. In the table there are more than 100,000 clones, about four fifths of which are singletons. Sequenced: peripheral blood. The receptors were gathered from a woman aged 55-75 years with active or convalescent COVID-19.

The V and J genes are TRBV4-2 and TRBJ1-2, with D unclear. CDR1 is LGHNA, CDR2 YNFKEQ, per germline. CDR3 length: 15 amino acids. V lost 0 bases and J 4 bases, leaving 12 bases between the germline ends. CDR3: CASSQDQQTSYGYTF. The CDR3 nucleotides read TGTGCCAGCAGCCAAGATCAACAGACAAGCTATGGCTACACCTTC.

The gene calls are TRBV7-8 and TRBJ2-7; weak D call: TRBD2 (5 bases). CDR1 is SGHVS, CDR2 FQNEAQ, per germline. Trimming shortened V by 2 bases and J by 7 bases, and 12 bases separated the two germline ends. This CDR3 has 13 amino acids. The CDR3 spells CASSLWAQREQYF. CDR3 bases: TGTGCCAGCAGCTTATGGGCCCAGCGGGAGCAGTACTTC.

The V and J genes are TRBV3-1 (or the pseudogene TRBV3-2) and TRBJ1-4, with a possible D match to TRBD1 (6 bases). Germline V gives CDR1 LGHDT, CDR2 YNNKEL (reference sequence). This CDR3 is built from 16 residues. V was trimmed by 0 bases and J by 7 bases, leaving 15 bases between them. The CDR3 is CASSQDSGGGGEKLFF. The CDR3 region has the DNA TGTGCCAGCAGCCAAGATAGTGGGGGCGGAGGTGAAAAACTGTTTTTT.

CDR3 sequence (DNA): TGTGCCAGCAGCTCCGAGACCTTAGCACAGCCCCAGCATTTT. It yields the protein CASSSETLAQPQHF. V is TRBV7-8 and J is TRBJ1-5; D gene unclear. Per germline, CDR1 SGHVS and CDR2 FQNEAQ. The CDR3 is made up of 14 amino acids. V was trimmed by 4 bases and J by 7 bases, leaving 14 bases between them.

The chain has TRBV5-6 and TRBJ2-7; TRBD2 matches at 10 bases. Germline V gene data show CDR1 as SGHDT and CDR2 as YYEEEE. The V and J ends lost 5 bases and 5 bases, in that order; junction bases with no gene match: 10. This CDR3 has 15 amino acids. Here the CDR3 reads CASRTAGLASHEQYV. CDR3 DNA: TGTGCCAGCAGGACCGCGGGACTAGCGTCTCACGAGCAGTACGTC.

This rearrangement joins TRBV6-6 to TRBJ1-5, with D tentatively TRBD1 (6 bases). The germline V gene has CDR1 MNHNY and CDR2 SVGAGI (reference sequence). The CDR3 is 15 amino acids. V gave up 5 bases and J gave up 0 bases, with 11 bases separating them. This chain's CDR3 is CASSNKGGSNQPQHF. The CDR3 DNA reads TGTGCCAGCAGTAATAAAGGGGGTAGCAATCAGCCCCAGCATTTT.

The chain recombines TRBV7-2 with TRBJ1-2; 8 nucleotides align to TRBD1. Germline CDR1 SGHTA, CDR2 FQGNSA. V trimming: 7 bases; J trimming: 8 bases; junction bases outside the gene matches: 15. The CDR3 covers 15 residues. DNA for the CDR3: TGTGCCAGCACCCTAGTAGGACAGGGTGAATACGGCTACACCTTC. Translation gives CASTLVGQGEYGYTF.

The chain recombines TRBV11-2 with TRBJ2-5; TRBD2 matches at 11 bases. This CDR3 region has 16 residues. Germline assignment: CDR1 SGHAT and CDR2 FQNNGV. The junction had 7 bases not matched to a gene; V was cut back by 2 bases and J by 5 bases. The DNA of the CDR3 is TGTGCCAGCAGCTTATCCCTAGCGGGGGGTGTTGAGACCCAGTACTTC. This translates into CASSLSLAGGVETQYF.